This T cell receptor (beta chain) was observed in a study of CD8 T cells in ankylosing spondylitis. Study results and caveats: Disease-associated clones were reportedly significantly overrepresented in matched ankylosing spondylitis synovial fluid. What appeared characteristic of ankylosing spondylitis blood was a TCR beta motif of fewer than ten highly homologous variants. Some of these motif variants have turned up before, in reports on reactive arthritis synovial fluid and blood.

Remarks on this clonotype: What it binds is unknown.

Quantitative 5'-RACE with molecular barcodes generated TCR beta libraries. MiXCR, run by TCRdb on the 5' RACE reads, gives a single entry per CDR3 protein. Of 230,000 or so distinct CDR3 sequences listed, roughly 18% are singletons. The CDR3 contains 13 residues. The ends were cut back, 3 bases at V and 2 bases at J, with 7 bases in the middle. This TCR was recovered from a male donor with ankylosing spondylitis or in good health (not recorded which). The rearrangement joins TRBV12-3 or TRBV12-4 to TRBJ1-1; D gene uncertain. Sequenced material: blood, either unsorted or a sorted T cell fraction (not recorded which). Written as DNA, the CDR3 is TGTGCCAGCAGTTTGGGCCACAACACTGAAGCTTTCTTT. Translating it yields CASSLGHNTEAFF.